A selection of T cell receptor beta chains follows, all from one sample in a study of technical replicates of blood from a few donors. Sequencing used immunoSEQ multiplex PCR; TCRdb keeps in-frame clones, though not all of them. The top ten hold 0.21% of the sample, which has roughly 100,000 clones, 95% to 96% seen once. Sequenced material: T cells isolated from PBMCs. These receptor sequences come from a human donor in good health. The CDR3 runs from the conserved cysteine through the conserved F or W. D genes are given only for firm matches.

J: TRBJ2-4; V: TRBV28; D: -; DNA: TGTGCCAGCAGTTTGGTTCCTGGGGGGAACATTCAGTACTTC; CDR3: CASSLVPGGNIQYF
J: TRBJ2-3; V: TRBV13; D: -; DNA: TGTGCCAGCAGCGCGGGGAGCGGTAGCACAGATACGCAGTATTTT; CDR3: CASSAGSGSTDTQYF
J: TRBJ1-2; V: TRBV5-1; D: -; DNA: TGCGCCAGCAGCTTGGTTGGGGCCCAGGCGTCCGGCTACACCTTC; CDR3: CASSLVGAQASGYTF
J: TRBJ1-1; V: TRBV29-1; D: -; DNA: TGCAGCGTTGATTCGCGCCAGAACAGTAACACTGAAGCTTTCTTT; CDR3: CSVDSRQNSNTEAFF
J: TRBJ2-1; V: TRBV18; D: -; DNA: TGTGCCAGCTCACCACCGTCGCCAGTATACAATGAGCAGTTCTTC; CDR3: CASSPPSPVYNEQFF
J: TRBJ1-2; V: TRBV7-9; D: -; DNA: TGTGCCAGCAGCCACGGACAGAGTCTGGGCTACACCTTC; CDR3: CASSHGQSLGYTF
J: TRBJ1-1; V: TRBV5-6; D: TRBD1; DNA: TGTGCCAGAAGGACAGGGAACACTGAAGCTTTCTTT; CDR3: CARRTGNTEAFF
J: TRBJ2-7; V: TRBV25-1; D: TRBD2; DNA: TGTGCCAGCAGTGAACTAGCGGGACCTCCCTCCTACGAGCAGTACTTC; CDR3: CASSELAGPPSYEQYF
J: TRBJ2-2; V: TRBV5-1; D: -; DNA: TGCGCCAGCAGCCTCCTACAGGGTTCGAACACCGGGGAGCTGTTTTTT; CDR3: CASSLLQGSNTGELFF
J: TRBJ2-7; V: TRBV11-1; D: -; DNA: TGTGCCAGCAGCTTTGGGCAGGGGGGAACCTACGAGCAGTACTTC; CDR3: CASSFGQGGTYEQYF
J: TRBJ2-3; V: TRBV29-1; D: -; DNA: TGCAGCGTTGCTGAGGGCACAGATACGCAGTATTTT; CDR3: CSVAEGTDTQYF